One T cell receptor (beta chain) is described in this entry. The data belong to a study of blood T cell repertoires in COVID-19. Background on the study: Collection of acute and convalescent COVID-19 samples took place in the United States, Italy and Spain. PBMCs, B-cell-depleted T cells, or T cells were the source of the cDNA or gDNA that made up the material.

The germline gives CDR1 SGHTA, CDR2 FQGTGA. V was trimmed by 4 bases and J by 4 bases, leaving 19 bases between them. The CDR3 runs to 16 residues. Clones were sequenced by immunoSEQ multiplex PCR, and TCRdb holds only the in-frame ones, with some missing. The sample carries over 300,000 clones, more than 70% recorded once. This TCR was recovered from a man aged 40-49 years with acute or convalescent COVID-19. Sequencing used peripheral blood. The chain combines TRBV7-3 with TRBJ1-2, with D perhaps TRBD1 (6 bases). This CDR3 is CASSSPTLDRSYGYTF. DNA for the CDR3: TGTGCCAGCAGCTCGCCCACCCTGGACAGAAGCTATGGCTACACCTTC.